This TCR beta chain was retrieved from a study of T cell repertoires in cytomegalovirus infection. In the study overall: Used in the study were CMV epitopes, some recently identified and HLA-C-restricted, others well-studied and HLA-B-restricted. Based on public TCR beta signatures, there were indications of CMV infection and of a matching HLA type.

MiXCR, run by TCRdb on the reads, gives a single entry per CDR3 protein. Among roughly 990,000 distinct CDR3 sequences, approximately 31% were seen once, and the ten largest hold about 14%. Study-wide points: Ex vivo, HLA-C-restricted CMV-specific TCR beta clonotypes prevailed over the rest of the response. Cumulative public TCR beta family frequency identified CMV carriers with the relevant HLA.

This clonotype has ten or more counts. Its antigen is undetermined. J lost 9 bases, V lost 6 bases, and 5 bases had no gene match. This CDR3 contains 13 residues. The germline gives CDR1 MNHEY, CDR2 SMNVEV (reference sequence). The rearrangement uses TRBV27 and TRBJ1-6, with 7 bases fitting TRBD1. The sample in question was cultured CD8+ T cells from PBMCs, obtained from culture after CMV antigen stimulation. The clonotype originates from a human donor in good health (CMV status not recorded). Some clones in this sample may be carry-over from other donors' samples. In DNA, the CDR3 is TGTGCCAGCAGCTTAGGGGGCGGTTCACCCCTCCACTTT. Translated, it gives CASSLGGGSPLHF.